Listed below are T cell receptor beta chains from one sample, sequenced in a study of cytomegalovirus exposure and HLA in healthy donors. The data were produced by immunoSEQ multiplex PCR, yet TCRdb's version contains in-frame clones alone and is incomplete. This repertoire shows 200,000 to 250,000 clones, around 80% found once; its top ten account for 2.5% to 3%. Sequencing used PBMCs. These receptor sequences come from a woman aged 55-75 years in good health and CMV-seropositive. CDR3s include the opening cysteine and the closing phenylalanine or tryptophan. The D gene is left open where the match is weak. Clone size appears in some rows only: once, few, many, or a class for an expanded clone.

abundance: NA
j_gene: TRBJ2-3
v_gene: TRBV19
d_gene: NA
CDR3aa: CASSIDLSGVGADTQYF
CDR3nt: TGTGCCAGTAGTATAGATCTATCGGGAGTTGGCGCAGATACGCAGTATTTT

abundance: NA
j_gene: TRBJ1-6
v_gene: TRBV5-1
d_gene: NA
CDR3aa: CASSLAPLGGFENSPLHF
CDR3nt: TGCGCCAGCAGCTTGGCACCTCTAGGAGGGTTCGAGAATTCACCCCTCCACTTT

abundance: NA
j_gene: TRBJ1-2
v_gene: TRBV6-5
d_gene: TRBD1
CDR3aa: CASSTGDGGYTF
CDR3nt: TGTGCCAGCAGTACAGGGGATGGTGGCTACACCTTC

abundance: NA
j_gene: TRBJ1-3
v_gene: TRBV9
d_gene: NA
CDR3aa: CASSPRDFSSGNTIYF
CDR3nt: TGTGCCAGCAGCCCCCGGGACTTTAGCTCTGGAAACACCATATATTTT

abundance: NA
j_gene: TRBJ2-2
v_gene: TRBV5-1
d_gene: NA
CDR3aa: CASSLEAAAGELFF
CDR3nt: TGCGCCAGCAGCTTGGAGGCAGCGGCCGGGGAGCTGTTTTTT

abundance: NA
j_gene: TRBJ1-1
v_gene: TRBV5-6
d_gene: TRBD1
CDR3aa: CASSLDDRGTEAFF
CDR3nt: TGTGCCAGCAGCTTGGATGACAGGGGCACTGAAGCTTTCTTT

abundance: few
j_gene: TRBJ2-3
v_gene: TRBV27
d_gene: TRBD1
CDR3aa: CASSSIQDREIGHTQYF
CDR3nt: TGTGCCAGCAGTTCCATCCAAGACAGGGAGATAGGACATACGCAGTATTTT

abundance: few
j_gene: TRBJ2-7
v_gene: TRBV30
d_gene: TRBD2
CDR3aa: CAWSGTAGGPVIYEQYF
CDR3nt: TGTGCCTGGAGTGGTACAGCGGGGGGGCCAGTAATCTACGAGCAGTACTTC

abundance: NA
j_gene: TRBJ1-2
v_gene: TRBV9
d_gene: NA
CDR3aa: CASTVHGSGYTF
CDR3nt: TGTGCCAGCACCGTACACGGTAGTGGCTACACCTTC

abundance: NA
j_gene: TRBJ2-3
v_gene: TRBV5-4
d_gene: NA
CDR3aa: CASSSPSVGTDTQYF
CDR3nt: TGTGCCAGCAGCTCACCTAGCGTAGGCACAGATACGCAGTATTTT

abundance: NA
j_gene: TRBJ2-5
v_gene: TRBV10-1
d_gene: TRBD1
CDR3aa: CASSGSGQGAGETQYF
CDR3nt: TGCGCCAGCAGTGGATCGGGACAGGGGGCCGGGGAGACCCAGTACTTC

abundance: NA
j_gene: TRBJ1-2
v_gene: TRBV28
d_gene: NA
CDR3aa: CASSLLGRGDGYTF
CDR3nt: TGTGCCAGCAGTTTGCTGGGAAGGGGTGATGGCTACACCTTC

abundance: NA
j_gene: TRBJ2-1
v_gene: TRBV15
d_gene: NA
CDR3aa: CATSRDQRSSYNEQFF
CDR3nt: TGTGCCACCAGCAGAGATCAGCGGAGCTCCTACAATGAGCAGTTCTTC

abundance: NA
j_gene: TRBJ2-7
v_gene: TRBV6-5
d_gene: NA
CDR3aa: CASSYSAGASYEQYF
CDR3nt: TGTGCCAGCAGTTACTCTGCGGGGGCATCCTACGAGCAGTACTTC

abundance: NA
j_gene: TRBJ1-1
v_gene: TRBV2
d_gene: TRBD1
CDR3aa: CASRPGQGILMNTEAFF
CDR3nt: TGTGCCAGCAGACCCGGACAGGGAATATTGATGAACACTGAAGCTTTCTTT

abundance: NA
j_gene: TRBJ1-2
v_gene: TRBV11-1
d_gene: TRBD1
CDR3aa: CASSAPDRGGDGYTF
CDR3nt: TGTGCCAGCAGCGCCCCGGACAGGGGAGGAGATGGCTACACCTTC

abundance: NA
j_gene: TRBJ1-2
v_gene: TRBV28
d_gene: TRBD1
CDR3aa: CASSFPDRAGGYTF
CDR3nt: TGTGCCAGCAGTTTCCCCGACAGGGCGGGCGGCTACACCTTC

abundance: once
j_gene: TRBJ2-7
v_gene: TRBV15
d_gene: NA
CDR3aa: CATSRGRTVDYEQYF
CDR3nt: TGTGCCACCAGCAGAGGGCGGACAGTTGACTACGAGCAGTACTTC

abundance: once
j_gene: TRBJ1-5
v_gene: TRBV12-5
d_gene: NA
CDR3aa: CASGLVPRGQPQHF
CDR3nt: TGTGCTAGTGGTTTGGTACCAAGGGGGCAGCCCCAGCATTTT

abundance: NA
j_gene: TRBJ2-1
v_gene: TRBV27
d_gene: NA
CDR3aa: CASSSWTDYNEQFF
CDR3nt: TGTGCCAGCAGTTCCTGGACAGACTACAATGAGCAGTTCTTC

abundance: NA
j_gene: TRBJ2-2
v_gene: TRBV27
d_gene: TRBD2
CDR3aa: CASSRGLAGGPRELFF
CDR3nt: TGTGCCAGCAGCCGCGGACTAGCGGGAGGGCCGCGGGAGCTGTTTTTT

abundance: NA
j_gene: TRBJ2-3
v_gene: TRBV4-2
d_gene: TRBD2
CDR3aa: CASSQSGLAGGLGTDTQYF
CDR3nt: TGTGCCAGCAGCCAATCGGGACTAGCGGGGGGGCTCGGGACAGATACGCAGTATTTT

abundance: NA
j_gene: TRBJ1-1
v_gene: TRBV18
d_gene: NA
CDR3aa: CASSPLEGGYTEAFF
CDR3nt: TGTGCCAGCTCACCACTGGAGGGGGGGTACACTGAAGCTTTCTTT

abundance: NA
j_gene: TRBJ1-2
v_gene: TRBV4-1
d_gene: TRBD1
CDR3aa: CASSRTADRVVYGYTF
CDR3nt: TGCGCCAGCAGCCGAACCGCTGACAGGGTTGTTTATGGCTACACCTTC

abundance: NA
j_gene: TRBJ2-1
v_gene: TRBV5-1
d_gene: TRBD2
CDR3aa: CASSGGAGGNEQFF
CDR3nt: TGCGCCAGCAGCGGCGGGGCCGGGGGGAATGAGCAGTTCTTC

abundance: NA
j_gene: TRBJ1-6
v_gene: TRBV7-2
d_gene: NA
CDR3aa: CASSPRGSSPLHF
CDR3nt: TGTGCCAGCAGCCCTAGGGGGTCCTCACCCCTCCACTTT

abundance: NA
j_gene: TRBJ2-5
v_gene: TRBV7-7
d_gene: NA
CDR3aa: CASSPNFRETQYF
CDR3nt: TGTGCCAGCAGCCCCAACTTCCGGGAGACCCAATACTTC

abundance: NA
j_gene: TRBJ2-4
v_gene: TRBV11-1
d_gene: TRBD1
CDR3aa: CASSLTEKTGRAKNIQYF
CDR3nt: TGTGCCAGCAGCTTAACGGAAAAGACAGGGAGAGCCAAAAACATTCAGTACTTC

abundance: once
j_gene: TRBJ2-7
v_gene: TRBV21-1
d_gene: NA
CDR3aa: CASSKGLGRGLWEIGNEQYF
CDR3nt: TGTGCCAGCAGCAAAGGATTAGGCAGGGGGCTATGGGAAATCGGTAACGAGCAGTACTTC

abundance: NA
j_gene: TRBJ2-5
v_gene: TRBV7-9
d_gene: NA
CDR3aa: CASSFTWTGGETQYF
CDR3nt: TGTGCCAGCAGCTTTACCTGGACAGGAGGGGAGACCCAGTACTTC

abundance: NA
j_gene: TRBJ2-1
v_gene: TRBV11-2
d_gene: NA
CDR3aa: CASSLDGYNEQFF
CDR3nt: TGTGCCAGCAGCTTAGACGGCTACAATGAGCAGTTCTTC

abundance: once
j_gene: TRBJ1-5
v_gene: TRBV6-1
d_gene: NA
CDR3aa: CASSEGAGASNQPQHF
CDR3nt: TGTGCCAGCAGTGAAGGGGCAGGGGCTAGCAATCAGCCCCAGCATTTT

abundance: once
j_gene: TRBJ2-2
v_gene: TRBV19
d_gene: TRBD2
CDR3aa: CASSVILAGGTGELFF
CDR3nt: TGTGCCAGTAGTGTCATACTAGCGGGGGGCACCGGGGAGCTGTTTTTT

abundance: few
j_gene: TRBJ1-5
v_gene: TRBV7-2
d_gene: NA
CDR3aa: CASSSDTPPRSNQPQHF
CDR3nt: TGTGCCAGCAGTTCGGACACCCCCCCCAGGAGCAATCAGCCCCAGCATTTT

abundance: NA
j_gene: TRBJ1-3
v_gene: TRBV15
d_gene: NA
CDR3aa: CATSRILQGDTIYF
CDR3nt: TGTGCCACCAGCAGAATCTTACAGGGAGACACCATATATTTT

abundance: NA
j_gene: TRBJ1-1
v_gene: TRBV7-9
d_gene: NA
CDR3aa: CSSSLAIGTEAFF
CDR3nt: TGTTCCAGCAGCTTAGCGATCGGCACTGAAGCTTTCTTT

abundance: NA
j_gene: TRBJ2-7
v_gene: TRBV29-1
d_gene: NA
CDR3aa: CSVAGVYEQYF
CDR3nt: TGCAGCGTTGCGGGGGTTTACGAGCAGTACTTC

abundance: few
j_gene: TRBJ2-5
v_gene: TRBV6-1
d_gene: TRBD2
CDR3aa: CASSEEAGGRETQYF
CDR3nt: TGTGCCAGCAGTGAAGAAGCGGGGGGGCGAGAGACCCAGTACTTC

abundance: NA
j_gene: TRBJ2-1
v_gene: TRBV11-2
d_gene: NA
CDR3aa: CASSSVPGNEQFF
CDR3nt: TGTGCCAGCAGCTCAGTTCCGGGCAATGAGCAGTTCTTC

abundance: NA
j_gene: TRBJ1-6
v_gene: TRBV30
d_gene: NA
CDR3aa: CAWRRGGLDSPPHF
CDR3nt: TGTGCCTGGAGAAGGGGAGGGCTGGATTCACCCCCCCACTTT

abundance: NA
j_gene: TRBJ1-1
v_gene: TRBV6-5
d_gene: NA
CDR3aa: CASAGVFGTEAFF
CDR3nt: TGTGCCAGCGCAGGGGTATTCGGGACTGAAGCTTTCTTT

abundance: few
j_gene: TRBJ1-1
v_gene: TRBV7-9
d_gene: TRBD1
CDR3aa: CASRWDSENTEAFF
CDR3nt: TGTGCCAGCAGGTGGGACAGTGAGAACACTGAAGCTTTCTTT

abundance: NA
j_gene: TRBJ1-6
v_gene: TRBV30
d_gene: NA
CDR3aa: CAWSSQGYNSPLHF
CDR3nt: TGTGCCTGGAGTAGCCAGGGCTATAATTCACCCCTCCACTTT